The entry below describes one T cell receptor beta chain. The antigen this receptor binds is unknown. No per-base quality is available; no much larger clone lies one base away. The sample comes from a study of control samples from healthy donors and cancer patients (dated by TCRdb to between 2020 and 2021). The library was built by means of the immunoSEQ multiplex PCR assay. Here the immuneACCESS table is served through TCRdb, limited to in-frame sequences with V and J called. Missing clones are a known gap in these copies; in checked studies unresolved V genes cover under half, and the rest lacks a known reason. Present in this sample are some 130,000 clones, roughly 90% of which were seen just once. The top ten clones comprise 5.5% to 7% of the sample. Based on the germline V gene, the CDR1 and CDR2 sequences are SGHRS and YFSETQ. The CDR3 spans 16 residues, from the cysteine through the phenylalanine. Only the CDR3 DNA is retained, 48 bases long and in frame from the first base. Trimming takes 3 bases off V and 5 bases off J; junction bases not matched to a gene: 10.

This receptor was identified in a man between 18 and 29 years old in good health. The sequence links TRBV5-1 to TRBJ2-3; the central 9 bases match TRBD2. The sequenced sample consisted of blood. This receptor has the CDR3 CASSWGLSGGRDTQYF. The DNA is as follows: TGCGCCAGCAGCTGGGGACTAAGCGGGGGGAGAGATACGCAGTATTTT.